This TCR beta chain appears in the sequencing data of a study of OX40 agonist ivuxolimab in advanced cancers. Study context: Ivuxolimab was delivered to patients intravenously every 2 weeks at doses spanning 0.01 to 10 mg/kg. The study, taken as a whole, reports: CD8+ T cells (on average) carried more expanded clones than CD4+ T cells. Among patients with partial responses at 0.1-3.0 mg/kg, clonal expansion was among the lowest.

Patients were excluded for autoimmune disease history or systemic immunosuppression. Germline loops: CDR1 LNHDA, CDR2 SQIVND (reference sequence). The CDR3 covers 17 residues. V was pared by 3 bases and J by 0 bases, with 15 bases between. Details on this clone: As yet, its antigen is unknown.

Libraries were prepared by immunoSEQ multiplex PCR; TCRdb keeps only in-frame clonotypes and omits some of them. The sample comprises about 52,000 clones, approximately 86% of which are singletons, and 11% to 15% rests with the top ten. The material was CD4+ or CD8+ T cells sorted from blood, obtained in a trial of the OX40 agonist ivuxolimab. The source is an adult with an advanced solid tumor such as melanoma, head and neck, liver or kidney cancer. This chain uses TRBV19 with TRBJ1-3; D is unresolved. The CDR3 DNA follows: TGTGCCAGTAGTATTGTTGCAGTGAGGAGCTCTGGAAACACCATATATTTT. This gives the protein CASSIVAVRSSGNTIYF.